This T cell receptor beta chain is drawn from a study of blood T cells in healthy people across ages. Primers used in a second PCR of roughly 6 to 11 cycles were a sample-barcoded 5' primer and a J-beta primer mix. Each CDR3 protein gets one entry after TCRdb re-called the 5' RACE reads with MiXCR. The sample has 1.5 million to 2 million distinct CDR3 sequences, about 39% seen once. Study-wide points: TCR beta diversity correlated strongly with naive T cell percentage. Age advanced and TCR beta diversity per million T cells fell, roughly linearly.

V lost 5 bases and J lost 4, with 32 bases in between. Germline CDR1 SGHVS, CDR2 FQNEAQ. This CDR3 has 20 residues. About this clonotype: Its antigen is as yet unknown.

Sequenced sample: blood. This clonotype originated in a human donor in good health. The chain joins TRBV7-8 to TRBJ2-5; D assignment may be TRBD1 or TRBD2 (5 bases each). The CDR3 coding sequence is TGTGCCAGCAGCAAGAGGGCTCCCGACAGTGGCCTTGTCAAGAGAGAGACCCAGTACTTC. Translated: CASSKRAPDSGLVKRETQYF. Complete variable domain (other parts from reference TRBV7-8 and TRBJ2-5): GAGVSQSPRYKVAKRGQDVALRCDPISGHVSLFWYQQALGQGPEFLTYFQNEAQLDKSGLPSDRFFAERPEGSVSTLKIQRTQQEDSAVYLCASSKRAPDSGLVKRETQYFGPGTRLLVL.